The 29 T cell receptor beta chains listed next were all sequenced from one sample in a study of siplizumab effects on memory and regulatory T cells. Sequenced by immunoSEQ multiplex PCR; TCRdb stores in-frame clones only, minus some. Here the sample spans about 110,000 clones, roughly 92% being singletons. The sequenced material came from CD4+ T cells sorted from blood. All receptors derive from a human donor in good health.

This clone was recorded only once. The V gene is TRBV5-5, the J gene TRBJ1-5; D ambiguous. The CDR3 covers 13 residues. CDR1 is SGHKS and CDR2 is YYEKEE in the germline V gene (reference sequence). V was clipped by 4 bases and J by 5 bases, with 10 bases between them. The CDR3 sequence is CASSVQEDQPQHF. The CDR3 DNA is TGTGCCAGCAGCGTACAAGAAGATCAGCCCCAGCATTTT.

This chain links TRBV27 with TRBJ1-1, with D tentatively TRBD1 (5 bases). The V end was cut by 4 bases, the J end by 0 bases, with 18 bases between. The length of the CDR3 is 17 residues. Germline V gene lookup returns CDR1 MNHEY and CDR2 SMNVEV (reference sequence). The CDR3 loop is CASSSGPRMAVNTEAFF. CDR3 DNA: TGTGCCAGCAGTTCGGGACCAAGGATGGCTGTGAACACTGAAGCTTTCTTT.

This clone was seen more than once but under ten times. This chain connects TRBV5-8 to TRBJ2-2; TRBD1 is a possible D gene (5 bases). V was pared by 10 bases and J by 4 bases, with 14 bases between. This CDR3 contains 13 residues. Germline loops: CDR1 SGHTS, CDR2 YDEGEE. This CDR3 is CADSSYVTGELFF. DNA of the CDR3: TGTGCCGACAGCTCCTACGTCACCGGGGAGCTGTTTTTT.

V gene TRBV27 combines with J gene TRBJ1-6, with unresolved D. The CDR3 spans 16 residues. V gave up 3 bases and J gave up 6 bases, with 15 bases separating them. Germline V gene data show CDR1 as MNHEY and CDR2 as SMNVEV (reference sequence). This chain's CDR3 is CASSFGVGSINSPLHF. DNA for the CDR3: TGTGCCAGCAGTTTTGGAGTCGGCTCCATTAATTCACCCCTCCACTTT.

The chain combines TRBV20-1 with TRBJ1-1; the D gene is possibly TRBD1 (6 bases). The CDR3 runs to 11 residues. Germline V gene sequence: CDR1 DFQATT, CDR2 SNEGSKA (reference sequence). With 7 bases removed from V and 5 bases from J, the gap between germline ends came to 11 bases. Written as DNA, the CDR3 is TGCAGTGTTTCAGGGGAAACTGAAGCTTTCTTT. Its translation: CSVSGETEAFF.

The gene calls are TRBV7-2 and TRBJ2-2, with D perhaps TRBD1 or TRBD2 (6 bases each). The ends were cut back, 1 base at V and 4 bases at J, with 13 bases in the middle. The germline V gene has CDR1 SGHTA and CDR2 FQGNSA. The CDR3 runs to 16 residues. CDR3 bases: TGTGCCAGCAGCTTAGTCCGGGGGCGGGTCACCGGGGAGCTGTTTTTT. Translating it yields CASSLVRGRVTGELFF.

This sequence joins TRBV5-1 and TRBJ2-7; tentative D call: TRBD2 (5 bases). V lost 3 bases and J lost 2, with 24 bases in between. The germline CDR1 and CDR2 sequences are SGHRS and YFSETQ. This CDR3 region has 18 residues. In nucleotides, the CDR3 is TGCGCCAGCAGCTCTCAGGTAACGCCCAGCGCGACTACCTACGAGCAGTACTTC. It translates to CASSSQVTPSATTYEQYF.

The V gene is TRBV6-5, the J gene TRBJ2-7; 7 positions agree with TRBD2. CDR1 and CDR2 (germline): MNHEY, SVGAGI. CDR3 length: 12 amino acids. J was trimmed by 2 bases and V by 6 bases; bases with no gene match: 1. The DNA for the CDR3 is TGTGCCAGCAGAGCGGGGCCCTACGAGCAGTACTTC. Translating it yields CASRAGPYEQYF.

This sequence joins TRBV5-1 and TRBJ1-1; D call uncertain. Germline CDR1 SGHRS, CDR2 YFSETQ. The CDR3 runs 13 residues. Deletions cut 5 bases from V and 0 bases from J, with 8 bases between. The CDR3 is CASRDLMNTEAFF. The CDR3 region has the DNA TGCGCCAGCAGGGATCTCATGAACACTGAAGCTTTCTTT.

The chain carries TRBV18 and TRBJ2-7, with 9 bases fitting TRBD2. The germline CDR1 and CDR2 sequences are KGHSH and LQKENI. This CDR3 has 15 residues. J lost 5 bases, V lost 3 bases, and 8 bases had no gene match. CDR3 loop: CASSPQDAGGHEQYF. In DNA, the CDR3 is TGTGCCAGCTCACCTCAAGATGCGGGAGGGCACGAGCAGTACTTC.

The rearrangement links TRBV18 to TRBJ1-4; TRBD1 might be the D (6 bases). Trimming left V 2 bases short and J 10 bases short, with 17 bases between. Per the germline V gene, CDR1 is KGHSH and CDR2 is LQKENI. The CDR3 is made up of 15 amino acids. The CDR3: CASSPLGGSEGKLFF. In DNA form, the CDR3 reads TGTGCCAGCTCACCATTAGGGGGATCTGAAGGAAAACTGTTTTTT.

The rearrangement joins TRBV7-2 to TRBJ2-2; D is unclear. The CDR3 consists of 14 residues. V dropped 1 base and J dropped 1 base, with 4 bases sitting between them. CDR1 and CDR2 (germline): SGHTA, FQGNSA. The DNA of the CDR3 is TGTGCCAGCAGCTTAGAAGGGAACACCGGGGAGCTGTTTTTT. Translating it yields CASSLEGNTGELFF.

This chain connects TRBV5-4 to TRBJ2-3; TRBD2 aligns across 8 bases. V gave up 1 base and J gave up 4 bases; unmatched junction bases: 5. The CDR3 runs 15 residues. CDR1 and CDR2 (germline): SGHNT, YYREEE (reference sequence). The CDR3 reads CASSLRAGEADTQYF. The CDR3 DNA reads as TGTGCCAGCAGCTTGAGAGCGGGAGAGGCAGATACGCAGTATTTT.

The DNA for the CDR3 is TGTGCCAGCAGCTTGGTGGGCAAAGGGAATCAGCCCCAGCATTTT. Protein: CASSLVGKGNQPQHF. The rearrangement links TRBV5-8 to TRBJ1-5; D remains unclear. The germline V gene encodes CDR1 SGHTS and CDR2 YDEGEE. The CDR3 loop spans 15 amino acids. V was clipped by 0 bases and J by 4 bases, with 11 bases between them. Looking up the rest from reference TRBV5-8 and TRBJ1-5 gives the full variable domain: EAGVTQSPTHLIKTRGQQATLRCSPISGHTSVYWYQQALGLGLQFLLWYDEGEERNRGNFPPRFSGRQFPNYSSELNVNALELEDSALYLCASSLVGKGNQPQHFGDGTRLSIL.

To note about this clone: At the DNA level, this CDR3 is encoded by other sequences in the same sample as well. The chain links TRBV6-1 to TRBJ1-2; D perhaps matches TRBD1 (6 bases). The V gene lost 6 bases and the J gene lost 0 bases, with 14 bases spanning the gap. Germline V lookup: CDR1 MNHNS, CDR2 SASEGT. The length of the CDR3 is 15 residues. The CDR3 spells CASREQGIANYGYTF. The CDR3 DNA follows: TGTGCCAGCAGGGAACAGGGTATAGCTAACTATGGCTACACCTTC.

The V and J genes are TRBV19 and TRBJ2-7; 10 nucleotides align to TRBD2. Germline V CDR1 and CDR2: LNHDA, SQIVND (reference sequence). The CDR3 consists of 15 residues. The trim removed 5 bases at V and 3 bases at J, leaving 7 bases unmatched. The CDR3 spells CASSGIVAGGYEQYF. DNA of the CDR3: TGTGCCAGTAGTGGGATCGTAGCGGGGGGCTACGAGCAGTACTTC.

The V and J genes are TRBV2 and TRBJ1-2; no definite D call. Deletions cut 2 bases from V and 4 bases from J, with 11 bases between. CDR1 is SNHLY, CDR2 FYNNEI, per germline. CDR3 size: 14 residues. The CDR3 loop is CASSERLESYGYTF. The CDR3 region has the DNA TGTGCCAGCAGTGAAAGATTGGAGAGCTATGGCTACACCTTC.

The chain links TRBV30 to TRBJ1-6, with D possibly matching TRBD1 (5 bases). The V and J ends lost 4 bases and 7 bases respectively, with 14 bases between them. The germline CDR1 and CDR2 sequences are GTSNPN and SVGIG (reference sequence). The CDR3 sequence is 14 residues long. DNA of the CDR3: TGTGCCTGGATGTTGGGGGGGAACAATTCACCCCTCCACTTT. It encodes CAWMLGGNNSPLHF.

V is TRBV11-2 and J is TRBJ1-4; no firm D call. The CDR3 spans 18 residues. The V and J ends lost 2 bases and 3 bases respectively, with 19 bases between them. Looked up from germline, CDR1 is SGHAT and CDR2 is FQNNGV. The CDR3 nucleotides read TGTGCCAGCAGCTTACGTCCCGGGGTACAACATGCTAATGAAAAACTGTTTTTT. It is translated as CASSLRPGVQHANEKLFF.

This clone showed up just once. This CDR3 is CASSPIPNTGELFF. CDR3 nucleotide sequence: TGTGCCAGCTCACCAATCCCGAACACCGGGGAGCTGTTTTTT. The rearrangement links TRBV18 to TRBJ2-2, with unresolved D. The CDR3 totals 14 residues. CDR1 and CDR2 from the germline V gene are KGHSH and LQKENI. V gave up 2 bases and J gave up 0 bases, with 4 bases separating them.

The rearrangement links TRBV7-2 to TRBJ1-5; 7 bases align to TRBD1. This CDR3 has 14 amino acids. Per germline, CDR1 SGHTA and CDR2 FQGNSA. CDR3 DNA sequence: TGTGCAAGCGACAGGGACGGGGGCAATCAGCCCCAGCATTTT. Protein product: CASDRDGGNQPQHF.

The chain couples TRBV11-2 to TRBJ2-5; D uncertain. V lost 1 base and J lost 1, with 4 bases in between. Germline assignment: CDR1 SGHAT and CDR2 FQNNGV. This CDR3 region has 13 residues. CDR3 region: CASSLGGQETQYF. In DNA, the CDR3 is TGTGCCAGCAGCTTAGGGGGCCAAGAGACCCAGTACTTC. The full variable domain, its missing parts supplied by reference TRBV11-2 and TRBJ2-5, is EAGVAQSPRYKIIEKRQSVAFWCNPISGHATLYWYQQILGQGPKLLIQFQNNGVVDDSQLPKDRFSAERLKGVDSTLKIQPAKLEDSAVYLCASSLGGQETQYFGPGTRLLVL.

The CDR3 loop reads CASSKTGHEQFF. The CDR3 nucleotides read TGTGCCAGCAGCAAGACTGGCCATGAGCAGTTCTTC. The rearrangement uses TRBV7-3 and TRBJ2-1; D remains ambiguous. CDR3 length equals 12 residues. Trimming shortened V by 5 bases and J by 8 bases, and 10 bases separated the two germline ends. The V gene's germline CDR1 is SGHTA and CDR2 FQGTGA. Filled out from reference TRBV7-3 and TRBJ2-1, the complete variable domain reads GAGVSQTPSNKVTEKGKYVELRCDPISGHTALYWYRQSLGQGPEFLIYFQGTGAADDSGLPNDRFFAVRPEGSVSTLKIQRTERGDSAVYLCASSKTGHEQFFGPGTRLTVL.

The chain recombines TRBV21-1 with TRBJ2-3; TRBD2, as called in the table, went unchecked against the DNA. TRBV21-1 is a recognized pseudogene. The CDR3 is made up of 16 amino acids. CDR3 residues: CASSNCPGGGTDTQYF. The CDR3 bases are TGTGCCAGCAGCAACTGTCCGGGAGGAGGTACAGATACGCAGTATTTT.

This clone appeared a few times. The rearrangement joins TRBV6-6 to TRBJ2-3; the match to TRBD1 covers 7 bases. This CDR3 has 13 amino acids. CDR1 and CDR2 from the germline V gene are MNHNY and SVGAGI (reference sequence). J was trimmed by 5 bases and V by 8 bases; bases with no gene match: 7. In DNA, the CDR3 is TGTGCCAGCCGAGGACAGGAACGAGATACGCAGTATTTT. Translating gives CASRGQERDTQYF.

This chain uses TRBV5-4 with TRBJ2-7, with TRBD1 as a possible D gene (5 bases). Germline V gene data show CDR1 as SGHNT and CDR2 as YYREEE (reference sequence). V was shortened by 4 bases and J by 4 bases, with 12 bases between the two germline ends. The length of the CDR3 is 13 residues. The CDR3 bases are TGTGCCAGCAGCACCGGACACCAGTACGAGCAGTACTTC. This translates into CASSTGHQYEQYF.

This chain links TRBV19 with TRBJ2-2; TRBD1 or TRBD2 may be the D gene (5 bases each). Germline CDR1 and CDR2: LNHDA and SQIVND (reference sequence). The V and J ends lost 1 base and 4 bases respectively, with 13 bases between them. The CDR3 is 16 residues long. The CDR3 DNA reads as TGTGCCAGTAGTATAGGTCTCCCAGGGAGCACCGGGGAGCTGTTTTTT. Translated, it gives CASSIGLPGSTGELFF.

J is TRBJ2-7 and V is TRBV5-1; D ambiguous. The length of the CDR3 is 15 residues. The V and J ends lost 2 bases and 0 bases respectively, with 12 bases between them. In germline, CDR1 is SGHRS, CDR2 YFSETQ. In DNA, the CDR3 is TGCGCCAGCAGCTTCCTGACGCTGAGCTCCTACGAGCAGTACTTC. This gives the protein CASSFLTLSSYEQYF.

This clone showed up just once. CDR3 bases: TGTGCCAGTAGTATTCAGGGGCTCAACGAGCAGTACTTC. This translates into CASSIQGLNEQYF. V is TRBV19 and J is TRBJ2-7; D perhaps matches TRBD1 (6 bases). CDR3 length: 13 residues. V dropped 3 bases and J dropped 5 bases, with 11 bases sitting between them. Germline CDR1 LNHDA, CDR2 SQIVND (reference sequence).